In this sample, the clone carrying this T cell receptor (beta chain) turned up a few times. The data belong to a study of blood T cell repertoires in COVID-19. Study-wide context: Samples representing acute and convalescent COVID-19 were sourced from the United States, Italy and Spain. In each case, the material was cDNA or gDNA derived from T cells, B-cell-depleted T cells, or PBMCs.

V lost 0 bases, J lost 7 bases, and 14 bases lay in between. The CDR3 contains 15 residues. Germline V gene data show CDR1 as SGHRS and CDR2 as YFSETQ. In the original processing: Amplification from reference gene primers served as the basis for estimated nucleated cell counts. Sequencing was performed with immunoSEQ multiplex PCR; in TCRdb, only in-frame clones are kept and a portion is missing. That table furnishes V, J and clone size, whereas the DNA furnished D and trimming. The sample yields over 85,000 clones, approximately 85% seen once. The sequence derives from a man aged 35-49 years with active or convalescent COVID-19. The sample taken for sequencing was peripheral blood. The chain links TRBV5-1 to TRBJ2-1, with D perhaps TRBD1 (6 bases). In DNA, the CDR3 is TGCGCCAGCAGCTTGGAACAGGGCCACGGGAATGAGCAGTTCTTC. As protein: CASSLEQGHGNEQFF. Drawing the rest from reference TRBV5-1 and TRBJ2-1, the complete variable domain is KAGVTQTPRYLIKTRGQQVTLSCSPISGHRSVSWYQQTPGQGLQFLFEYFSETQRNKGNFPGRFSGRQFSNSRSEMNVSTLELGDSALYLCASSLEQGHGNEQFFGPGTRLTVL.